This T cell receptor (beta chain) was observed in a study of molecular identifiers for immune sequencing clone quantification. General observations from the study: Whereas naive cells kept under 1% of molecules in clones above 20 RNA copies, such clones held over 98% in effectors.

A few counts support this clonotype. Antigen unknown. MiXCR was run by TCRdb on the PCR reads, yielding one entry per CDR3 protein. Here the sample spans about half a million distinct CDR3 sequences, about 25% being singletons. The CDR3 is made up of 15 amino acids. CDR1 SGHDT and CDR2 YYEEEE come from the germline V gene. V gave up 5 bases and J gave up 1 base; unmatched junction bases: 5. The specimen sequenced was naive CD8+ T cells from blood, with Jurkat cell RNA spiked in. As to subset: FACS-sorted CD8+CD4-CCR7+CD45RA+ naive T cells. The chain carries TRBV5-6 and TRBJ2-2; 7 nucleotides line up with TRBD1. The TCR comes from a human donor in good health. Some libraries in this study had Jurkat cell RNA spiked in. CDR3 sequence reads: CASRNRDRNTGELFF. CDR3 sequence (DNA): TGTGCCAGCAGAAACCGGGACAGGAACACCGGGGAGCTGTTTTTT.